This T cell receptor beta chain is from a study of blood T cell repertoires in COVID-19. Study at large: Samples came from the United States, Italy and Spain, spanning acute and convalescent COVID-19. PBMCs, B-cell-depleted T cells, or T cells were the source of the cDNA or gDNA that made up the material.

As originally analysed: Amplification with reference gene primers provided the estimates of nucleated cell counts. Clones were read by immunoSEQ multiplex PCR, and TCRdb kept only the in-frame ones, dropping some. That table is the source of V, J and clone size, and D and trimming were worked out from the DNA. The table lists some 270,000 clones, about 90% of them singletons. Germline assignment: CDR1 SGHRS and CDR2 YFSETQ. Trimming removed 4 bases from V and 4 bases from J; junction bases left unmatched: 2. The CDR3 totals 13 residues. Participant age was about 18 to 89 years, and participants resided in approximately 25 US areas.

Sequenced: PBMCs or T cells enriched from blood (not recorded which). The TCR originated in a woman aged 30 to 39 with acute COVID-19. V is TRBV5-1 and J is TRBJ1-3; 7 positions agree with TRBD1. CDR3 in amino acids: CASSVDRGNTIYF. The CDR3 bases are TGCGCCAGCAGCGTGGACAGGGGAAACACCATATATTTT.